This is a list of T cell receptor beta chains from one sample in a study of a mutant IDH1 vaccine in newly diagnosed glioma. The antigens of these receptors remain unknown. Data came from immunoSEQ multiplex PCR; TCRdb stores just in-frame clones and leaves some out. The table lists about 84,000 clones, about 81% of them singletons, with around 5% in the top ten. The sample consisted of PBMCs, taken from a glioma patient whose treatment included an IDH1 peptide vaccine. The receptors shown here come from a man aged 35-49 years with glioma. Each CDR3 is given with its conserved first and last residue. The D gene is left open where the match is weak. Size tells how often a clone was seen (once, few, many) or the class of an expanded clone, and some rows leave it out.

d_call,clone_size,j_call,cdr3_length,v_call,cdr3_nt,cdr3_aa
-,-,TRBJ2-3,15,TRBV28,TGTGCCAGCAGTTTCGAGGGAAAAGGCACAGATACGCAGTATTTT,CASSFEGKGTDTQYF
TRBD1,once,TRBJ1-5,15,TRBV4-1,TGCGCCAGCAGCCAAGATACAGGGGGGAATCAGCCCCAGCATTTT,CASSQDTGGNQPQHF
-,few,TRBJ1-2,15,TRBV19,TGTGCCAGTAGGCCCCGGGCAGGGCAGGTTGGAGGCTACACCTTC,CASRPRAGQVGGYTF
-,-,TRBJ2-3,14,TRBV30,TGTGCCTACCTCCCAGGGGCCCTCACAGATACGCAGTATTTT,CAYLPGALTDTQYF
TRBD1,-,TRBJ1-4,14,TRBV29-1,TGCAGCGTTTGGATGGGACAGGGAGATGAAAAACTGTTTTTT,CSVWMGQGDEKLFF
-,-,TRBJ2-2,13,TRBV4-2,TGTGCCAGCAGCCAACTACGTTCCGGGGAGCTGTTTTTT,CASSQLRSGELFF
-,-,TRBJ1-1,15,TRBV28,TGTGCCAGCAGTTTCGTGACAGACGCCAACACTGAAGCTTTCTTT,CASSFVTDANTEAFF
-,-,TRBJ2-1,14,TRBV13,TGTGCCAGCAGCCTTGGGATGGCTGACAATGAGCAGTTCTTC,CASSLGMADNEQFF
-,-,TRBJ1-6,13,TRBV9,TGTGCCAGCAGCGCGGACGGGAATTCACCCCTCCACTTT,CASSADGNSPLHF
-,-,TRBJ2-5,14,TRBV25-1,TGTGCCAGCAGTGAATCAAGGGTTCAAGAGACCCAGTACTTC,CASSESRVQETQYF
-,-,TRBJ2-5,13,TRBV29-1,TGCAGTGGCAGGGTGGGGTTGGGAGAGACCCAGTACTTC,CSGRVGLGETQYF
-,-,TRBJ2-2,13,TRBV18,TGTGCCAGCTCGGAGAGATCCACCGGGGAGCTGTTTTTT,CASSERSTGELFF
TRBD1,-,TRBJ2-1,18,TRBV10-3,TGTGCCATCAGAAAAAACCCGCGACAGGGGGCAGGGGACAATGAGCAGTTCTTC,CAIRKNPRQGAGDNEQFF
-,-,TRBJ2-1,13,TRBV7-8,TGTGCCAGCAGCTTATGGCCAACAAATGAGCAGTTCTTC,CASSLWPTNEQFF
-,few,TRBJ2-7,15,TRBV7-2,TGTGCCAGCAGCTCCTCTTGGGGGGCGACCTACGAGCAGTACTTC,CASSSSWGATYEQYF
-,-,TRBJ2-7,11,TRBV29-1,TGCAGCGTAGAGGCAGGGAACGAGCAGTACTTC,CSVEAGNEQYF
-,-,TRBJ1-4,16,TRBV7-9,TGTGCCAGCAGCTTAGGAACGAGGGCTCTTAATGAAAAACTGTTTTTT,CASSLGTRALNEKLFF
-,-,TRBJ1-2,13,TRBV7-3,TGTGCCAGCAGCTTAATAGGGCTGGATGGCTACACCTTC,CASSLIGLDGYTF
-,-,TRBJ2-7,14,TRBV10-1,TGCGCCACCCTCCTTAGGTGGGGATCCTACGAGCAGTACTTC,CATLLRWGSYEQYF
-,-,TRBJ2-1,14,TRBV6-6,TGTGCCAGCAGCCCGATGGGGGTAGGCGATGAGCAGTTCTTC,CASSPMGVGDEQFF
TRBD1,-,TRBJ2-6,16,TRBV14,TGTGCCAGCGGAGGACAGGCGAGCTCTGGGGCCAACGTCCTGACTTTC,CASGGQASSGANVLTF
-,-,TRBJ2-2,11,TRBV27,TGTGCCAGCAGTTTACTCGGGGAGCTGTTTTTT,CASSLLGELFF
TRBD1,-,TRBJ1-3,14,TRBV28,TGTGCCAGCAGTGTACAGGGGGTAGGAAACACCATATATTTT,CASSVQGVGNTIYF
-,once,TRBJ1-6,15,TRBV5-1,TGCGCCAGCAGCTTGGATGGGGGTAGTAATTCACCCCTCCACTTT,CASSLDGGSNSPLHF
-,-,TRBJ1-1,13,TRBV19,TGTGCCAGTAGTCCCGAGGGCTTGGGTGAAGCTTTCTTT,CASSPEGLGEAFF
-,-,TRBJ1-1,14,TRBV7-2,TGTGCCAGCAGCCCCCGGGCAGGGGCGGGTGAAGCTTTCTTT,CASSPRAGAGEAFF
-,-,TRBJ2-3,16,TRBV6-6,TGTGCCAGCAGTTATGATGGGTCTAGCGGCACAGATACGCAGTATTTT,CASSYDGSSGTDTQYF
TRBD1,-,TRBJ1-2,13,TRBV5-5,TGTGCCAGCAGCAGAGGGACAGGGTATGGCTACACCTTC,CASSRGTGYGYTF
-,-,TRBJ1-3,14,TRBV5-4,TGTGCCAGCAGCTTTTTCGGCTCTGGAAACACCATATATTTT,CASSFFGSGNTIYF
TRBD1,-,TRBJ1-1,16,TRBV19,TGTGCCAGTAGTATCGTCGGGACAGGGTTCAGGACTGAAGCTTTCTTT,CASSIVGTGFRTEAFF
-,few,TRBJ1-5,14,TRBV19,TGTGCCAGTAGTATTAGGGTGGGCCGGGAGCCCCAGCATTTT,CASSIRVGREPQHF
-,-,TRBJ1-5,13,TRBV6-5,TGTGCCAGCAGTTACTCGCCTAATCAGCCCCAGCATTTT,CASSYSPNQPQHF
-,-,TRBJ2-1,12,TRBV30,TGTGCCTGGAGTGTCCTTGGGTATGAGCAGTTCTTC,CAWSVLGYEQFF
-,-,TRBJ1-6,16,TRBV4-3,TGCGCCAGCAGCCAAGTTGGGGGGGCGGGAAATTCACCCCTCCACTTT,CASSQVGGAGNSPLHF
-,once,TRBJ2-7,13,TRBV4-3,TGCGCCAGCAGCCAAGAGGAGGGGTACGAGCAGTACTTC,CASSQEEGYEQYF
TRBD1,-,TRBJ2-2,13,TRBV28,TGTGCCAGCAGTTTGGGACAGCTGAGGGAGCTGTTTTTT,CASSLGQLRELFF
TRBD2,-,TRBJ2-1,15,TRBV6-1,TGTGCCAGCAGTGAGCTAGCGGGAGGGCCCAGTGAGCAGTTCTTC,CASSELAGGPSEQFF
-,-,TRBJ2-7,13,TRBV7-9,TGTGCCAGCAGTACTGTCGCGTCGTACGAGCAGTACTTC,CASSTVASYEQYF
-,-,TRBJ1-2,15,TRBV4-3,TGCGCCAGCAGCCAAGACCGGGAAGTCTGGTACGGCTACACCTTC,CASSQDREVWYGYTF
-,-,TRBJ1-1,12,TRBV12-5,TGTGCTAGTGGTTTGGTGGGGGCTAAAGCTTTCTTT,CASGLVGAKAFF